This paragraph reports one T cell receptor (beta chain). Authors' processing steps: How many nucleated cells were present was estimated from reference gene primer amplification. Clones were sequenced by immunoSEQ multiplex PCR, and TCRdb holds only the in-frame ones, with some missing. V and J calls plus clone size are reproduced from that table; the DNA served to infer D and trimming. Among roughly 100,000 clones listed, about 80% were seen once. This specimen comes from a study of blood T cell repertoires in COVID-19. Study at large: There were acute and convalescent COVID-19 samples, and they came from the United States, Italy and Spain. T cells, B-cell-depleted T cells, or PBMCs provided the cDNA or gDNA that served as material.

The V gene's germline CDR1 is SGHVS and CDR2 FQNEAQ. Trimming shortened V by 2 bases and J by 8 bases, and 12 bases separated the two germline ends. The CDR3 is made up of 13 amino acids. Sequenced material: peripheral blood. This chain links TRBV7-8 with TRBJ1-2; D might be TRBD1 (6 bases). The sequence came from a woman aged 60-75 years with acute or convalescent COVID-19. CDR3 coding DNA: TGTGCCAGCAGCTTACGACAGGAGGTCGGCTACACCTTC. This encodes CASSLRQEVGYTF.